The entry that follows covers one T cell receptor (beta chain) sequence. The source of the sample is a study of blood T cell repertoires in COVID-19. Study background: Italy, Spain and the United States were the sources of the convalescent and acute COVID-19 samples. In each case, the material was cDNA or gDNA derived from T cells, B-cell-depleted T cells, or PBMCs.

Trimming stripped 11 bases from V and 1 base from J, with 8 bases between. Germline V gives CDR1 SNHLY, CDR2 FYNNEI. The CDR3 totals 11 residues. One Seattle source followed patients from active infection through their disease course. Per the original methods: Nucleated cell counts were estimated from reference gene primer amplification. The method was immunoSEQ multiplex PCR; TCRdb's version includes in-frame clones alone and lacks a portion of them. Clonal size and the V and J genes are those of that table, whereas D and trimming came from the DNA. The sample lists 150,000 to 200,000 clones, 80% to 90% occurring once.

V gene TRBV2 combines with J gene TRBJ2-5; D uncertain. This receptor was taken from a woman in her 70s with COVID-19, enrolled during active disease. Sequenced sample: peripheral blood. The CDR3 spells CAGSAQETQYF. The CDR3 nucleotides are TGTGCCGGAAGCGCCCAAGAGACCCAGTACTTC.